Listed here are 20 T cell receptor beta chains from one sample, sequenced in a study of blood T cell repertoires in COVID-19. The method was immunoSEQ multiplex PCR; TCRdb's version includes in-frame clones alone and lacks a portion of them. The sample lists approximately 120,000 clones; roughly 79% were seen once. Source material: peripheral blood. These receptors came from a human donor in a cohort sampled during active COVID-19.

The chain combines TRBV5-4 with TRBJ2-1; D might be TRBD1 (5 bases). Looked up from germline, CDR1 is SGHNT and CDR2 is YYREEE (reference sequence). V was trimmed by 4 bases and J by 4 bases, leaving 15 bases between them. The CDR3 totals 15 residues. This CDR3 is CASSLKTDPYNEQFF. The DNA for the CDR3 is TGTGCCAGCAGCCTAAAGACAGATCCGTACAATGAGCAGTTCTTC.

This chain joins TRBV11-3 and TRBJ1-1; D perhaps matches TRBD1 (6 bases). The CDR3 contains 13 residues. V was cut by 4 bases and J by 8 bases, with 14 bases left in between. Per the germline V gene, CDR1 is SGHNT and CDR2 is YENEEA. The DNA of the CDR3 is TGTGCCAGCAGCTACCTGCCCGGGACAGAAGCTTTCTTT. It codes for CASSYLPGTEAFF.

The chain carries TRBV5-6 and TRBJ1-4; D gene unclear. Looked up from germline, CDR1 is SGHDT and CDR2 is YYEEEE. The length of the CDR3 is 14 residues. Trimming took off 1 base at V and 1 base at J, with 5 bases between the two ends. DNA for the CDR3: TGTGCCAGCAGCTTGTCATTAACTAATGAAAAACTGTTTTTT. Translation: CASSLSLTNEKLFF.

This clone has more than one count but fewer than ten. The chain combines TRBV28 with TRBJ1-1; no clear D. Trimming shortened V by 4 bases and J by 5 bases, and 17 bases separated the two germline ends. The CDR3 sequence is 15 residues long. The germline gives CDR1 MDHEN, CDR2 SYDVKM. The CDR3 is CASSSYTGRGTEAFF. The CDR3, as DNA: TGTGCCAGCAGTTCCTACACCGGACGGGGTACTGAAGCTTTCTTT.

This clone appeared a few times. The gene calls are TRBV7-2 and TRBJ1-6; 8 bases map to TRBD1. Germline CDR1 and CDR2: SGHTA and FQGNSA. The CDR3 covers 16 residues. V lost 5 bases and J lost 7; bases outside the gene matches: 10. CDR3 sequence (DNA): TGTGCCAGCAGCGAGGTCCAGGGGGCATCCAATTCACCCCTCCACTTT. This encodes CASSEVQGASNSPLHF.

The chain is built from TRBV24-1 and TRBJ2-4; TRBD1 matches 10 bases. This CDR3 has 14 amino acids. With V trimmed by 2 bases and J by 11 bases, 5 bases remained unmatched. Germline values: CDR1 KGHDR, CDR2 SFDVKD. Written as DNA, the CDR3 is TGTGCCACCAGTGATTCCCGGGACAGGGGCGTTCAGTACTTC. This encodes CATSDSRDRGVQYF.

This clone was recorded only once. The CDR3 sequence: CASSSGGNTGELFF. In DNA, the CDR3 is TGTGCCAGCAGCTCGGGGGGGAACACCGGGGAGCTGTTTTTT. This chain uses TRBV7-9 with TRBJ2-2, with TRBD2 matching 7 bases. V dropped 4 bases and J dropped 1; count of bases not matched to a gene: 0. CDR1 is SEHNR, CDR2 FQNEAQ, per germline (reference sequence). This CDR3 region has 14 residues. Full variable domain (remainder filled in from reference TRBV7-9 and TRBJ2-2): DTGVSQNPRHKITKRGQNVTFRCDPISEHNRLYWYRQTLGQGPEFLTYFQNEAQLEKSRLLSDRFSAERPKGSFSTLEIQRTEQGDSAMYLCASSSGGNTGELFFGEGSRLTVL.

This chain links TRBV19 with TRBJ2-3; tentative D call: TRBD2 (6 bases). Trimming stripped 6 bases from V and 3 bases from J, with 16 bases between. CDR3 length: 15 amino acids. Germline V gives CDR1 LNHDA, CDR2 SQIVND (reference sequence). CDR3 bases: TGTGCCAGTAGCCTACGGGGGATCGTGACAGATACGCAGTATTTT. Its protein is CASSLRGIVTDTQYF.

The V gene is TRBV6-5, the J gene TRBJ2-1; the match to TRBD2 covers 10 bases. J was trimmed by 10 bases and V by 11 bases; bases with no gene match: 11. This CDR3 has 13 residues. Germline V CDR1 and CDR2: MNHEY, SVGAGI. The CDR3 region has the DNA TGTGCCGCCCGGGCTAGCGGGAGAATAGAGCAGTTCTTC. Translated: CAARASGRIEQFF.

The sample holds one count of this clone. The chain links TRBV28 to TRBJ2-7; 8 bases align to TRBD1. Losses at the gene ends were 4 bases for V and 0 bases for J; bases not matched to a gene: 5. Germline values: CDR1 MDHEN, CDR2 SYDVKM. There are 15 residues in the CDR3. The CDR3 loop reads CASSSGQGSSYEQYF. The CDR3 bases are TGTGCCAGCAGTTCAGGACAGGGAAGCTCCTACGAGCAGTACTTC.

V gene TRBV9 combines with J gene TRBJ2-3, with 8 bases identical to TRBD2. The J segment lost 3 bases and the V segment lost 0 bases, leaving 3 bases of the junction unmatched. The CDR3 length is 15 residues. Germline values: CDR1 SGDLS, CDR2 YYNGEE. The CDR3, as DNA: TGTGCCAGCAGCGTAGCACCGGGAGGGACAGATACGCAGTATTTT. This encodes CASSVAPGGTDTQYF.

The chain carries TRBV7-9 and TRBJ1-5, with a tentative D call TRBD1 (5 bases). Per germline, CDR1 SEHNR and CDR2 FQNEAQ (reference sequence). This CDR3 is 15 amino acids long. V lost 5 bases and J lost 3, with 14 bases in between. The CDR3 sequence is CASSAPGGSNQPQHF. Here the CDR3 DNA reads TGTGCCAGCAGCGCCCCGGGGGGTTCCAATCAGCCCCAGCATTTT.

This chain joins TRBV6-5 and TRBJ2-7; the match to TRBD1 covers 10 bases. The ends lost 6 bases at V and 0 bases at J; junction bases unmatched: 2. Germline CDR1 reads MNHEY; CDR2 reads SVGAGI. The CDR3 is 14 residues long. The CDR3, as DNA: TGTGCCAGCAGGGGACAGGGGTACTCCTACGAGCAGTACTTC. Its protein is CASRGQGYSYEQYF.

The chain couples TRBV7-8 to TRBJ2-1; D may be TRBD2 (6 bases). The V gene lost 5 bases and the J gene lost 4 bases, with 15 bases spanning the gap. Germline V gene lookup returns CDR1 SGHVS and CDR2 FQNEAQ. This CDR3 contains 15 residues. The CDR3 DNA follows: TGTGCCAGCAGCCTGGACGTAGGAGGGTACAATGAGCAGTTCTTC. This sequence encodes CASSLDVGGYNEQFF.

The J gene is TRBJ2-1, the V gene TRBV19, with 7 nucleotides matching TRBD2. The CDR3 contains 19 residues. CDR1 is LNHDA, CDR2 SQIVND, per germline (reference sequence). The J segment lost 8 bases and the V segment lost 1 base, leaving 20 bases of the junction unmatched. This chain's CDR3 is CASSIGIWGGAKISDEQFF. CDR3 DNA: TGTGCCAGTAGTATAGGAATCTGGGGAGGGGCCAAAATATCGGATGAGCAGTTCTTC.

V gene TRBV4-2 combines with J gene TRBJ2-3; 8 bases are shared with TRBD2. The junction had 2 bases not matched to a gene; V was cut back by 0 bases and J by 0 bases. The CDR3 contains 16 residues. The germline V gene encodes CDR1 LGHNA and CDR2 YNFKEQ. CDR3 in DNA: TGTGCCAGCAGCCAAGAGAGCGGGAGAAGCACAGATACGCAGTATTTT. The encoded protein is CASSQESGRSTDTQYF.

In this sample, this clone turned up once. This chain's CDR3 is CATSDPLQGMGEQFF. As DNA, the CDR3 is TGTGCCACCAGTGACCCTTTACAGGGGATGGGTGAGCAGTTCTTC. V gene TRBV24-1 combines with J gene TRBJ2-1; 7 bases are shared with TRBD1. V was clipped by 4 bases and J by 9 bases; unmatched bases: 11. The germline CDR1 and CDR2 sequences are KGHDR and SFDVKD. The CDR3 sequence is 15 residues long.

This clone is a singleton in its sample. The chain recombines TRBV4-3 with TRBJ2-1; D is perhaps TRBD2 (6 bases). The CDR3 runs to 15 residues. Trimming shortened V by 0 bases and J by 8 bases, and 14 bases separated the two germline ends. Germline V CDR1 and CDR2: LGHNA, YSLEER. The CDR3 region has the DNA TGCGCCAGCAGCCAAGATCCACGGGGGAGCTATGAGCAGTTCTTC. Protein sequence: CASSQDPRGSYEQFF.

The chain recombines TRBV7-9 with TRBJ2-2, with unresolved D. In germline, CDR1 is SEHNR, CDR2 FQNEAQ (reference sequence). The CDR3 sequence is 13 residues long. V gave up 4 bases and J gave up 7 bases, with 10 bases separating them. The CDR3 nucleotides read TGTGCCAGCAGCTACCTTGGCAGCGGGGAGCTGTTTTTT. It translates to CASSYLGSGELFF.

The gene calls are TRBV9 and TRBJ2-2, with TRBD2 matching 11 bases. CDR1 SGDLS and CDR2 YYNGEE come from the germline V gene. The junction had 15 bases not matched to a gene; V was cut back by 4 bases and J by 7 bases. The CDR3 is 18 residues long. The CDR3, as DNA: TGTGCCAGCAGCCCCCAACTTGGGACTAGCGGTGACGTCGGGGAGCTGTTTTTT. This encodes CASSPQLGTSGDVGELFF.